These 23 T cell receptor beta chains originate from one sample sequenced in a study of cytomegalovirus exposure and HLA in healthy donors. In the PCR, 60 Vbeta and 13 Jbeta primers were used. The repertoire was sequenced with immunoSEQ multiplex PCR; TCRdb's copy has only in-frame clones and lacks some. Of about 200,000 clones in the sample, roughly 79% are singletons; the top ten hold approximately 2%. Input material: PBMCs. These receptors all come from a man aged 25 to 40 in good health and CMV-seronegative.

The gene calls are TRBV15 and TRBJ2-5, with D possibly matching TRBD1 (5 bases). V lost 0 bases and J lost 3, with 5 bases in between. CDR1 and CDR2 (germline): LNHNV, YYDKDF (reference sequence). CDR3 size: 13 residues. In nucleotides, the CDR3 is TGTGCCACCAGCAGAGACAGGGAAGAGACCCAGTACTTC. Its protein is CATSRDREETQYF. Full variable domain (rest looked up from reference TRBV15 and TRBJ2-5): DAMVIQNPRYQVTQFGKPVTLSCSQTLNHNVMYWYQQKSSQAPKLLFHYYDKDFNNEADTPDNFQSRRPNTSFCFLDIRSPGLGDTAMYLCATSRDREETQYFGPGTRLLVL.

The J gene is TRBJ1-6, the V gene TRBV5-1, with no clear D. The CDR3 is 15 residues long. V shed 0 bases and J shed 9 bases, with 13 bases lying between them. CDR1 and CDR2 (germline): SGHRS, YFSETQ. The CDR3 loop reads CASSLGSGESSPLHF. CDR3 DNA: TGCGCCAGCAGCTTGGGGTCCGGGGAGAGTTCACCCCTCCACTTT. Full variable domain (rest looked up from reference TRBV5-1 and TRBJ1-6): KAGVTQTPRYLIKTRGQQVTLSCSPISGHRSVSWYQQTPGQGLQFLFEYFSETQRNKGNFPGRFSGRQFSNSRSEMNVSTLELGDSALYLCASSLGSGESSPLHFGNGTRLTVT.

This rearrangement joins TRBV27 to TRBJ1-3; 9 bases fit TRBD1. With V trimmed by 4 bases and J by 9 bases, 10 bases remained unmatched. This CDR3 region has 15 residues. The germline V gene has CDR1 MNHEY and CDR2 SMNVEV (reference sequence). This CDR3 is CASSSDRGMGSTIYF. The CDR3 region has the DNA TGTGCCAGCAGTTCGGACAGGGGCATGGGGAGCACCATATATTTT.

The genes are TRBV28 and TRBJ2-7, with 7 bases matching TRBD1. The V segment lost 5 bases and the J segment 3 bases; nucleotides outside the gene matches: 10. Per the germline V gene, CDR1 is MDHEN and CDR2 is SYDVKM. The CDR3 is made up of 15 amino acids. CDR3 nucleotide sequence: TGTGCCAGCAGTGCAAACAGGGGTTCAAACTACGAGCAGTACTTC. The encoded protein is CASSANRGSNYEQYF.

This clone has only one observation. The chain is built from TRBV5-1 and TRBJ2-3; tentative D call: TRBD1 (5 bases). The CDR3 extends over 13 amino acids. V lost 4 bases and J 4 bases, leaving 10 bases between the germline ends. Germline lookup yields CDR1 SGHRS and CDR2 YFSETQ. The CDR3 DNA is TGCGCCAGCAGCCTTGACAGATCAGATACGCAGTATTTT. Its protein product is CASSLDRSDTQYF.

V usage is TRBV9 and J usage is TRBJ1-2; 12 nucleotides agree with TRBD1. J gave up 6 bases and V 6 bases, and 9 bases lay outside the gene matches. Germline V gene data show CDR1 as SGDLS and CDR2 as YYNGEE. The length of the CDR3 is 15 residues. CDR3 sequence reads: CASTDLGQGANGYTF. CDR3 DNA sequence: TGTGCCAGCACCGACCTGGGACAGGGGGCGAATGGCTACACCTTC.

CDR3 DNA: TGTGCCAGCAGCCATATGGGAGGCAATGAGCAGTTCTTC. It yields the protein CASSHMGGNEQFF. The genes are TRBV14 and TRBJ2-1; possibly TRBD2 for D (6 bases). The CDR3 covers 13 residues. V was clipped by 3 bases and J by 6 bases, with 9 bases between them. Germline V gives CDR1 SGHDN, CDR2 FVKESK.

This clone was detected only once. The rearrangement joins TRBV5-1 to TRBJ2-2; the D gene is possibly TRBD2 (6 bases). CDR1 and CDR2 from the germline V gene are SGHRS and YFSETQ. The CDR3 length is 17 residues. Trimming left V 2 bases short and J 1 base short, with 15 bases between. The CDR3 coding sequence is TGCGCCAGCAGCTTCCGGGACGGGGGTAAGAACACCGGGGAGCTGTTTTTT. This codes for CASSFRDGGKNTGELFF.

The chain joins TRBV7-6 to TRBJ2-7, with D possibly TRBD2 on 6 matching bases. The CDR3 totals 16 residues. V lost 5 bases and J 2 bases, leaving 19 bases between the germline ends. Germline V gene data show CDR1 as SGHVS and CDR2 as FNYEAQ. The CDR3 sequence is CASSRGFGVGTYEQYF. The CDR3 DNA follows: TGTGCCAGCAGCCGGGGGTTCGGGGTAGGAACCTACGAGCAGTACTTC.

This rearrangement joins TRBV5-4 to TRBJ2-2; 7 bases are a match to TRBD1. This CDR3 region has 15 residues. V gave up 2 bases and J gave up 3 bases; unmatched junction bases: 4. Germline V gives CDR1 SGHNT, CDR2 YYREEE (reference sequence). CDR3 sequence: CASSFPGGDTGELFF. In nucleotides, the CDR3 is TGTGCCAGCAGCTTTCCAGGGGGAGACACCGGGGAGCTGTTTTTT.

The chain employs TRBV27 and TRBJ2-1; 9 bases match TRBD2. Trimming cost V 3 bases and J 2 bases; bases outside gene matches: 5. The germline CDR1 and CDR2 sequences are MNHEY and SMNVEV (reference sequence). The CDR3 covers 16 residues. The CDR3 spells CASSFSAGGAYNEQFF. The CDR3 DNA follows: TGTGCCAGCAGTTTTTCGGCGGGAGGGGCCTACAATGAGCAGTTCTTC.

CDR3 residues: CASSQRYAGDSAGNTIYF. The DNA for the CDR3 is TGCGCCAGCAGCCAGCGTTACGCGGGAGATAGCGCTGGAAACACCATATATTTT. V and J are TRBV4-1 and TRBJ1-3; D is unresolved. CDR1 and CDR2 from the germline V gene are MGHRA and YSYEKL. The CDR3 runs 18 residues. The germline V and J ends were trimmed by 3 bases and 2 bases, with 20 bases remaining between them.

V is TRBV4-2 and J is TRBJ2-2, with TRBD2 matching 8 bases. The germline CDR1 and CDR2 sequences are LGHNA and YNFKEQ. The CDR3 contains 17 residues. The V gene end was trimmed by 0 bases and the J gene end by 2 bases; junction bases not matched to a gene: 5. In DNA form, the CDR3 reads TGTGCCAGCAGCCAAGAGAACGTAGCGGGAAACACCGGGGAGCTGTTTTTT. Translated, it gives CASSQENVAGNTGELFF.

V usage is TRBV15 and J usage is TRBJ2-4; TRBD2 is a possible D gene (6 bases). Looked up from germline, CDR1 is LNHNV and CDR2 is YYDKDF (reference sequence). This CDR3 spans 19 amino acids. V gave up 2 bases and J gave up 1 base, with 21 bases separating them. The CDR3 region is CATSRKLPGEALAKNIQYF. DNA for the CDR3: TGTGCCACCAGCAGAAAGCTTCCGGGAGAAGCCCTGGCCAAAAACATTCAGTACTTC.

The chain employs TRBV29-1 and TRBJ2-1, with TRBD2 matching over 7 bases. Trimming took 4 bases from V and 12 from J; bases not matched to a gene: 3. Germline V gene lookup returns CDR1 SQVTM and CDR2 ANQGSEA. The length of the CDR3 is 10 residues. The CDR3 sequence: CSVVAGLQFF. In DNA, the CDR3 is TGCAGCGTTGTAGCGGGCCTGCAGTTCTTC.

This clone was counted only a few times. V is TRBV27 and J is TRBJ2-3; no definite D call. Germline loops: CDR1 MNHEY, CDR2 SMNVEV (reference sequence). V was clipped by 2 bases and J by 0 bases, with 18 bases between them. The CDR3 spans 18 residues. The CDR3 sequence is CASSLQARLISSTDTQYF. CDR3 sequence (DNA): TGTGCCAGCAGTTTACAAGCGCGACTTATATCTAGCACAGATACGCAGTATTTT.

As concerns this clone: This sample includes further DNA sequences coding for the same CDR3. This chain uses TRBV5-4 with TRBJ1-1; tentatively, D is TRBD1 (5 bases). The CDR3 sequence is 14 residues long. The V gene's germline CDR1 is SGHNT and CDR2 YYREEE (reference sequence). Trimming cost V 4 bases and J 4 bases, with 14 bases left between them. As DNA, the CDR3 is TGTGCCAGCAGCCGGGGTGGGGGAGGCACTGAAGCTTTCTTT. Translation: CASSRGGGGTEAFF.

This clone showed up just once. The rearrangement joins TRBV9 to TRBJ1-5; the D gene is possibly TRBD1 (6 bases). CDR3 length: 14 amino acids. Germline CDR1 SGDLS, CDR2 YYNGEE. Deletions cut 3 bases from V and 3 bases from J, with 10 bases between. CDR3 region: CASSARGPNQPQHF. The CDR3 DNA sequence: TGTGCCAGCAGCGCCAGGGGACCCAATCAGCCCCAGCATTTT. Full variable domain (remainder filled in from reference TRBV9 and TRBJ1-5): DSGVTQTPKHLITATGQRVTLRCSPRSGDLSVYWYQQSLDQGLQFLIQYYNGEERAKGNILERFSAQQFPDLHSELNLSSLELGDSALYFCASSARGPNQPQHFGDGTRLSIL.

A word on this clone: It is unclear where the CDR3 begins or ends on the DNA, so no DNA is shown, and the CDR3 is as TCRdb lists it. The chain employs TRBV7-5 and TRBJ2-2; the table names TRBD1, a call not compared with the DNA. TRBV7-5 is noted as a pseudogene. The CDR3 is made up of 19 amino acids, end residues included. Here the CDR3 reads CVRSRVGQGSIGNTGELFF.

The V gene is TRBV2, the J gene TRBJ2-7; D is ambiguous. The ends were cut back, 5 bases at V and 3 bases at J, with 8 bases in the middle. The CDR3 runs to 12 residues. Per the germline V gene, CDR1 is SNHLY and CDR2 is FYNNEI. CDR3 nucleotide sequence: TGTGCCAGCAGTATTGGAGTCTACGAGCAGTACTTC. This encodes CASSIGVYEQYF.

In this sample, this clone turned up a few times. The chain carries TRBV5-1 and TRBJ2-1; 7 bases match TRBD1. The CDR3 loop spans 15 amino acids. V shed 5 bases and J 0 bases; nucleotides not matched to a gene: 5. Germline V CDR1 and CDR2: SGHRS, YFSETQ. CDR3 coding DNA: TGCGCCAGCAGATTAACAGGGGACTCCTACAATGAGCAGTTCTTC. This sequence encodes CASRLTGDSYNEQFF.

This clone has more than one count but fewer than ten. This chain joins TRBV19 and TRBJ1-5, with 7 bases matching TRBD1. The V gene end was trimmed by 3 bases and the J gene end by 3 bases; junction bases not matched to a gene: 5. This CDR3 contains 15 residues. CDR1 is LNHDA and CDR2 is SQIVND in the germline V gene (reference sequence). The CDR3 spells CASSIGTDPNQPQHF. The CDR3, as DNA: TGTGCCAGTAGTATCGGGACAGATCCCAATCAGCCCCAGCATTTT.

This chain connects TRBV7-6 to TRBJ2-3; D gene ambiguous. Germline lookup yields CDR1 SGHVS and CDR2 FNYEAQ. Deletions cut 1 base from V and 0 bases from J, with 8 bases between. This CDR3 comprises 15 residues. Written as DNA, the CDR3 is TGTGCCAGCAGCTTAGTCGCCTACAGCACAGATACGCAGTATTTT. Its protein product is CASSLVAYSTDTQYF.